One TCR beta chain is described in this entry. The data originate from a study of control samples from healthy donors and cancer patients. Libraries were prepared by immunoSEQ multiplex PCR; TCRdb keeps only in-frame clonotypes and omits some of them. This sample has tens of thousands of clones, with around 91% found just once. The V end lost 0 bases, the J end lost 1 base, and 3 bases lay between the germline ends. Germline CDR1 SGHTA, CDR2 FQGTGA. This CDR3 comprises 13 residues. The specimen was PBMCs. This rearrangement joins TRBV7-3 to TRBJ1-1, with unresolved D. The TCR comes from a man aged 60 to 69 with colorectal cancer. CDR3 in amino acids: CASSLTGNTEAFF. The CDR3 DNA follows: TGTGCCAGCAGCTTAACGGGGAACACTGAAGCTTTCTTT. The variable domain in full, completed from reference TRBV7-3 and TRBJ1-1, reads GAGVSQTPSNKVTEKGKYVELRCDPISGHTALYWYRQSLGQGPEFLIYFQGTGAADDSGLPNDRFFAVRPEGSVSTLKIQRTERGDSAVYLCASSLTGNTEAFFGQGTRLTVV.